This is a list of T cell receptor beta chains from one sample in a study of blood T cell repertoires in COVID-19. Sequenced by immunoSEQ multiplex PCR; TCRdb stores in-frame clones only, minus some. This sample has about 190,000 clones; 88% occur once, and the top ten carry 6.2%. Sample: peripheral blood. The receptors come from a woman aged 40 to 55 who had recovered from COVID-19. CDR3s include the opening cysteine and the closing phenylalanine or tryptophan. A D gene is named only where the DNA matches it firmly. For some rows the clone size is stated as once, few or many, or as a class when expanded; others skip it.

D: TRBD2
size: -
J: TRBJ2-1
V: TRBV30
CDR3: CAWELAGHNEQFF
DNA: TGTGCCTGGGAACTAGCGGGACACAATGAGCAGTTCTTC

D: -
size: once
J: TRBJ1-2
V: TRBV10-3
CDR3: CAISERGEGYGYTF
DNA: TGTGCCATCAGTGAACGGGGAGAAGGGTATGGCTACACCTTC

D: -
size: few
J: TRBJ2-7
V: TRBV27
CDR3: CASSFGGRSEQYF
DNA: TGTGCCAGCAGTTTTGGAGGAAGAAGCGAGCAGTACTTC

D: -
size: -
J: TRBJ2-7
V: TRBV2
CDR3: CASGYGTGSYEQYF
DNA: TGTGCCAGCGGTTACGGGACTGGATCCTACGAGCAGTACTTC

D: -
size: -
J: TRBJ2-4
V: TRBV6-1
CDR3: CASSERNIQYF
DNA: TGTGCCAGCAGTGAACGAAACATTCAGTACTTC

D: -
size: -
J: TRBJ1-3
V: TRBV10-3
CDR3: CAISDASRPGNTIYF
DNA: TGTGCCATCAGTGACGCATCGCGCCCTGGAAACACCATATATTTT

D: TRBD1
size: -
J: TRBJ1-5
V: TRBV27
CDR3: CASSLAGTGTYSNQPQHF
DNA: TGTGCCAGCAGTTTAGCCGGGACAGGAACTTATAGCAATCAGCCCCAGCATTTT

D: TRBD2
size: few
J: TRBJ2-7
V: TRBV6-2/TRBV6-3
CDR3: CASSALAGASYEQYF
DNA: TGTGCCAGCAGCGCCCTAGCGGGAGCATCCTACGAGCAGTACTTC

D: -
size: -
J: TRBJ2-7
V: TRBV2
CDR3: CASSDTSSEQYF
DNA: TGTGCCAGCAGTGATACTAGCTCCGAGCAGTACTTC

D: TRBD1
size: -
J: TRBJ2-4
V: TRBV19
CDR3: CASSIIRQGTLAKNIQYF
DNA: TGTGCCAGTAGTATCATCCGACAGGGGACCTTAGCCAAAAACATTCAGTACTTC

D: -
size: -
J: TRBJ2-2
V: TRBV3-1/TRBV3-2
CDR3: CASSLGGMTGELFF
DNA: TGTGCCAGCAGCCTTGGGGGCATGACCGGGGAGCTGTTTTTT

D: -
size: few
J: TRBJ2-5
V: TRBV12-3/TRBV12-4
CDR3: CASTIHGGETQYF
DNA: TGTGCCAGCACCATACACGGAGGGGAGACCCAGTACTTC

D: -
size: -
J: TRBJ2-7
V: TRBV5-7
CDR3: CASSLEGPLVDLAYEQYF
DNA: TGTGCCAGCAGCTTAGAGGGTCCCCTAGTCGATTTGGCCTACGAGCAGTACTTC

D: -
size: -
J: TRBJ2-3
V: TRBV29-1
CDR3: CSVAGQGKDTQYF
DNA: TGCAGCGTGGCGGGGCAGGGAAAAGATACGCAGTATTTT

D: TRBD1
size: -
J: TRBJ2-1
V: TRBV6-5
CDR3: CASSRTGNEQFF
DNA: TGTGCCAGCAGCCGGACAGGGAATGAGCAGTTCTTC

D: TRBD1
size: -
J: TRBJ2-7
V: TRBV9
CDR3: CASSDGTGGNEQYF
DNA: TGTGCCAGCAGCGATGGGACAGGGGGCAACGAGCAGTACTTC

D: -
size: -
J: TRBJ1-2
V: TRBV5-6
CDR3: CASSLPVDRPYTF
DNA: TGTGCCAGCAGCTTACCAGTGGACAGACCCTACACCTTC

D: -
size: -
J: TRBJ2-1
V: TRBV6-6
CDR3: CASSAGTKQFF
DNA: TGTGCCAGCAGTGCCGGGACAAAGCAGTTCTTC

D: TRBD2
size: -
J: TRBJ2-7
V: TRBV7-8
CDR3: CASSLRAGDSLHEQYF
DNA: TGTGCCAGCAGCCTAAGAGCGGGAGACTCATTACACGAGCAGTACTTC

D: -
size: -
J: TRBJ1-6
V: TRBV2
CDR3: CASRREGSSPLHF
DNA: TGTGCCAGCAGGAGGGAAGGTAGTTCACCCCTCCACTTT

D: TRBD2
size: -
J: TRBJ2-1
V: TRBV5-1
CDR3: CASSLAAGGTYNEQFF
DNA: TGCGCCAGCAGCTTGGCTGCGGGAGGTACCTACAATGAGCAGTTCTTC

D: -
size: -
J: TRBJ1-5
V: TRBV19
CDR3: CASSSGWDQPQHF
DNA: TGTGCCAGTAGTTCAGGGTGGGATCAGCCCCAGCATTTT

D: -
size: once
J: TRBJ1-2
V: TRBV6-6
CDR3: CASSTTDTGRGYTF
DNA: TGTGCCAGCAGTACCACGGACACCGGGAGGGGCTACACCTTC

D: -
size: -
J: TRBJ2-7
V: TRBV21-1
CDR3: CARQRRHRAYEQYF
DNA: TGTGCCAGGCAACGGAGACACAGGGCCTACGAGCAGTACTTC

D: TRBD2
size: -
J: TRBJ2-1
V: TRBV28
CDR3: CASRPGLAGGDSYNEQFF
DNA: TGTGCCAGCAGGCCGGGACTAGCGGGAGGGGACTCCTACAATGAGCAGTTCTTC

D: TRBD2
size: -
J: TRBJ2-1
V: TRBV7-8
CDR3: CASSLAQRDNEQFF
DNA: TGTGCCAGCAGCTTAGCCCAGCGGGATAATGAGCAGTTCTTC

D: -
size: -
J: TRBJ2-7
V: TRBV10-3
CDR3: CAISDYRGYEQYF
DNA: TGTGCCATCAGTGATTATAGAGGCTACGAGCAGTACTTC

D: -
size: few
J: TRBJ2-3
V: TRBV7-3
CDR3: CASSFGQPTDTQYF
DNA: TGTGCCAGCAGCTTTGGGCAGCCCACAGATACGCAGTATTTT

D: TRBD1
size: few
J: TRBJ1-1
V: TRBV18
CDR3: CASSPLTGGNTEAFF
DNA: TGTGCCAGCTCACCCCTGACAGGGGGAAACACTGAAGCTTTCTTT

D: TRBD1
size: -
J: TRBJ1-5
V: TRBV6-5
CDR3: CASRGQGASNQPQHF
DNA: TGTGCCAGCAGGGGACAGGGGGCGAGTAATCAGCCCCAGCATTTT

D: -
size: -
J: TRBJ1-2
V: TRBV6-1
CDR3: CASSEAQWGSRGYTF
DNA: TGTGCCAGCAGTGAAGCGCAGTGGGGCAGCAGGGGCTACACCTTC

D: -
size: -
J: TRBJ1-5
V: TRBV6-5
CDR3: CASSYGEGVQPQHF
DNA: TGTGCCAGCAGTTACGGAGAGGGGGTTCAGCCCCAGCATTTT

D: TRBD2
size: once
J: TRBJ2-1
V: TRBV11-3
CDR3: CASSRIGTSGLNEQFF
DNA: TGTGCCAGCAGCCGAATCGGGACTAGCGGGCTCAATGAGCAGTTCTTC

D: -
size: -
J: TRBJ1-4
V: TRBV24-1
CDR3: CATSEGGKLFF
DNA: TGTGCCACCAGTGAGGGAGGAAAACTGTTTTTT

D: -
size: many
J: TRBJ2-5
V: TRBV19
CDR3: CASTGGAIGTQYF
DNA: TGTGCCAGTACGGGCGGGGCCATTGGGACCCAGTACTTC

D: TRBD1
size: -
J: TRBJ1-1
V: TRBV14
CDR3: CASSQGTGREAFF
DNA: TGTGCCAGCAGCCAAGGGACAGGGCGTGAAGCTTTCTTT

D: -
size: -
J: TRBJ1-1
V: TRBV28
CDR3: CASSPSTEAFF
DNA: TGTGCCAGCAGCCCTTCCACTGAAGCTTTCTTT

D: TRBD2
size: -
J: TRBJ2-7
V: TRBV15
CDR3: CATSLGGTTSYEQYF
DNA: TGTGCCACCAGTTTGGGCGGGACTACCTCCTACGAGCAGTACTTC

D: -
size: -
J: TRBJ1-1
V: TRBV5-1
CDR3: CASSFGVGGGLGDTEAFF
DNA: TGCGCCAGCAGCTTTGGTGTTGGGGGCGGCCTCGGTGACACTGAAGCTTTCTTT

D: -
size: once
J: TRBJ1-6
V: TRBV19
CDR3: CASSIDRDSPLHF
DNA: TGTGCCAGTAGTATAGACAGGGATTCACCCCTCCACTTT

D: TRBD1
size: once
J: TRBJ2-5
V: TRBV19
CDR3: CASSAQGAQETQYF
DNA: TGTGCCAGTAGTGCACAGGGGGCCCAAGAGACCCAGTACTTC

D: -
size: -
J: TRBJ2-1
V: TRBV30
CDR3: CAWSNLAGNEQFF
DNA: TGTGCCTGGAGTAACCTAGCCGGCAATGAGCAGTTCTTC

D: -
size: -
J: TRBJ2-7
V: TRBV12-3/TRBV12-4
CDR3: CASASSYEQYF
DNA: TGTGCCAGCGCCAGCTCCTACGAGCAGTACTTC

D: TRBD2
size: -
J: TRBJ2-7
V: TRBV30
CDR3: CAWSGSGSLSYEQYF
DNA: TGTGCCTGGAGTGGGAGCGGGAGTCTCTCCTACGAGCAGTACTTC

D: TRBD2
size: -
J: TRBJ2-1
V: TRBV5-8
CDR3: CASSPWTSGTNNEQFF
DNA: TGTGCCAGCAGCCCCTGGACTAGCGGGACAAACAATGAGCAGTTCTTC

D: TRBD1
size: -
J: TRBJ1-4
V: TRBV5-1
CDR3: CASSLGGQFNEKLFF
DNA: TGCGCCAGCAGCTTGGGGGGACAGTTCAATGAAAAACTGTTTTTT

D: TRBD2
size: -
J: TRBJ2-3
V: TRBV4-2
CDR3: CASSQDGGADTQYF
DNA: TGTGCCAGCAGCCAAGATGGGGGGGCAGATACGCAGTATTTT

D: -
size: -
J: TRBJ2-3
V: TRBV5-6
CDR3: CASSRRGTDTQYF
DNA: TGTGCCAGCAGTCGCAGGGGAACCGATACGCAGTATTTT

D: -
size: -
J: TRBJ1-2
V: TRBV7-9
CDR3: CASSPGTTNYGYTF
DNA: TGTGCCAGCAGCCCCGGGACAACTAACTATGGCTACACCTTC

D: TRBD1
size: -
J: TRBJ1-3
V: TRBV5-1
CDR3: CASSLAGTGGLGNTIYF
DNA: TGCGCCAGCAGCTTGGCTGGGACAGGGGGCTTGGGAAACACCATATATTTT

D: TRBD2
size: -
J: TRBJ2-1
V: TRBV27
CDR3: CASSPQGLAGARPFPSEQFF
DNA: TGTGCCAGCAGTCCCCAGGGACTAGCGGGAGCGAGGCCTTTCCCATCTGAGCAGTTCTTC

D: TRBD2
size: -
J: TRBJ2-1
V: TRBV7-9
CDR3: CASSFIAGGRNEQFF
DNA: TGTGCCAGCAGTTTCATAGCGGGAGGGAGGAATGAGCAGTTCTTC

D: -
size: -
J: TRBJ2-5
V: TRBV5-8
CDR3: CASSPPTSQGSIETQYF
DNA: TGTGCCAGCAGCCCCCCCACCTCACAGGGTTCCATAGAGACCCAGTACTTC